Below, 5 T cell receptor beta chains from the same sample are listed, as sequenced in a study of OX40 agonist ivuxolimab in advanced cancers. Method: immunoSEQ multiplex PCR; TCRdb's copy keeps in-frame clones and lacks some. The sample records around 70,000 clones, roughly 85% being singletons. Sequencing was performed on CD4+ or CD8+ T cells sorted from blood, taken in a trial of the OX40 agonist ivuxolimab. The receptor set was obtained from an adult with an advanced solid tumor such as melanoma, head and neck, liver or kidney cancer.

The chain joins TRBV19 to TRBJ2-3, with D perhaps TRBD1 (5 bases). Per germline, CDR1 LNHDA and CDR2 SQIVND (reference sequence). This CDR3 region has 16 residues. V gave up 2 bases and J gave up 2 bases, with 14 bases separating them. The CDR3 nucleotides read TGTGCCAGTAGTATACGTGCCAGGGCCTACACAGATACGCAGTATTTT. Encoded protein: CASSIRARAYTDTQYF.

The chain carries TRBV7-3 and TRBJ2-3; the match to TRBD2 covers 16 bases. The V gene's germline CDR1 is SGHTA and CDR2 FQGTGA. Trimming took 8 bases from V and 3 from J; bases not matched to a gene: 11. CDR3 size: 18 residues. The CDR3 loop reads CASVPGLAGGTGTDTQYF. DNA for the CDR3: TGTGCCAGCGTCCCGGGACTAGCGGGGGGGACGGGAACAGATACGCAGTATTTT.

This chain connects TRBV6-5 to TRBJ1-6, with TRBD1 matching 8 bases. The CDR3 runs to 14 residues. Germline V gene sequence: CDR1 MNHEY, CDR2 SVGAGI. V shed 6 bases and J 6 bases; nucleotides not matched to a gene: 4. The CDR3 DNA reads as TGTGCCAGCAGCCTTACAGGGGGTAATTCACCCCTCCACTTT. Residues: CASSLTGGNSPLHF.

The chain uses TRBV11-3 and TRBJ1-6; 7 bases match TRBD1. There are 14 residues in the CDR3. CDR1 is SGHNT and CDR2 is YENEEA in the germline V gene. With V trimmed by 4 bases and J by 5 bases, 2 bases remained unmatched. CDR3: CASSSQGDNSPLHF. In nucleotides, the CDR3 is TGTGCCAGCAGCTCGCAGGGGGATAATTCACCCCTCCACTTT. The complete variable domain, with remaining parts taken from reference TRBV11-3 and TRBJ1-6, reads EAGVVQSPRYKIIEKKQPVAFWCNPISGHNTLYWYLQNLGQGPELLIRYENEEAVDDSQLPKDRFSAERLKGVDSTLKIQPAELGDSAVYLCASSSQGDNSPLHFGNGTRLTVT.

The chain uses TRBV7-8 and TRBJ1-1; D unresolved. V lost 1 base and J lost 0, with 12 bases in between. From germline, CDR1 is SGHVS and CDR2 FQNEAQ. The CDR3 consists of 16 residues. The CDR3 DNA reads TGTGCCAGCAGCTTAGAAGGGATTGGGTTGAACACTGAAGCTTTCTTT. Residues: CASSLEGIGLNTEAFF. The full variable domain, its missing parts supplied by reference TRBV7-8 and TRBJ1-1, is GAGVSQSPRYKVAKRGQDVALRCDPISGHVSLFWYQQALGQGPEFLTYFQNEAQLDKSGLPSDRFFAERPEGSVSTLKIQRTQQEDSAVYLCASSLEGIGLNTEAFFGQGTRLTVV.